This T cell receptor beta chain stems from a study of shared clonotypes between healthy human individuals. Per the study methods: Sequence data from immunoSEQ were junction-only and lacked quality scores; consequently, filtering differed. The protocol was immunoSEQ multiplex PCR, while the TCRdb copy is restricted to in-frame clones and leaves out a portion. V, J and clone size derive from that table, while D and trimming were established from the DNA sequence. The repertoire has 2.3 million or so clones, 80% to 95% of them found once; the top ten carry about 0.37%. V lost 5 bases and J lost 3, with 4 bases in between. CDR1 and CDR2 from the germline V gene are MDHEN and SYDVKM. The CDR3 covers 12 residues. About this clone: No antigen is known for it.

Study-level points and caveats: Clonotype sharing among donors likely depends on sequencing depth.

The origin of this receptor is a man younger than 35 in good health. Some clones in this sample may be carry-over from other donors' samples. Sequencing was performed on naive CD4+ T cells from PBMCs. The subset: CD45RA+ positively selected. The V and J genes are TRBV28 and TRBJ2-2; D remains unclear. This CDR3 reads CASSMYTGELFF. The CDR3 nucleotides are TGTGCCAGCAGTATGTACACCGGGGAGCTGTTTTTT.